This is a list of T cell receptor beta chains from one sample in a study of control samples from healthy donors and cancer patients. Profiling relied on immunoSEQ multiplex PCR, and the TCRdb table lists in-frame clones only, not all of them. This sample has about 75,000 clones, with 94% found just once. Material for sequencing was blood. Receptor source: a woman between 35 and 50 years old in good health. Both conserved end residues are part of each CDR3. Each record gives: CDR3 protein, CDR3 DNA, J gene, D gene, V gene. A D gene is named only where the DNA matches it firmly.

CSVDRDRGSGEQYF,TGCAGCGTTGATCGAGACAGGGGGTCTGGCGAGCAGTACTTC,TRBJ2-7,TRBD1,TRBV29-1
CASSYNRQGRGAFF,TGTGCCAGCAGTTACAACCGACAGGGGCGAGGAGCTTTCTTT,TRBJ1-1,TRBD1,TRBV6-6
CASSSTGAGGSYEQYF,TGTGCCAGCAGTTCCACAGGAGCGGGGGGGAGCTACGAGCAGTACTTC,TRBJ2-7,TRBD2,TRBV28
CASSYSGQGIYEQYF,TGTGCCAGCAGTTACTCCGGACAGGGTATCTACGAGCAGTACTTC,TRBJ2-7,TRBD1,TRBV6-6
CASSLQVGTEAFF,TGCGCCAGCAGCTTGCAGGTGGGCACTGAAGCTTTCTTT,TRBJ1-1,.,TRBV5-1
CSASALGRENTEAFF,TGCAGTGCTAGTGCCCTCGGCCGAGAGAACACTGAAGCTTTCTTT,TRBJ1-1,.,TRBV20-1
CASSLGTAAYNEQFF,TGTGCCAGCAGCTTAGGTACAGCTGCCTACAATGAGCAGTTCTTC,TRBJ2-1,.,TRBV7-8
CASSHTTGRFYEQYF,TGCGCCAGCAGCCACACGACAGGGAGATTCTACGAGCAGTACTTC,TRBJ2-7,TRBD1,TRBV4-1
CASRTTGWADTQYF,TGTGCCAGCAGGACGACAGGCTGGGCAGATACGCAGTATTTT,TRBJ2-3,.,TRBV6-5
CASSLRQGSNEQFF,TGTGCCAGCAGCTTAAGGCAGGGTTCCAATGAGCAGTTCTTC,TRBJ2-1,.,TRBV7-2
CASSNGGNTEAFF,TGTGCCAGCAGCAATGGAGGGAACACTGAAGCTTTCTTT,TRBJ1-1,.,TRBV9
CASSDTGGSSYEQYF,TGTGCCAGCAGTGACACGGGGGGGAGCTCCTACGAGCAGTACTTC,TRBJ2-7,TRBD2,TRBV6-1
CASSAALGEQYF,TGTGCCAGCAGTGCGGCTCTCGGCGAGCAGTACTTC,TRBJ2-7,.,TRBV12-3/TRBV12-4
CASSGLAEYNEQFF,TGTGCCAGTAGTGGGCTAGCGGAGTACAATGAGCAGTTCTTC,TRBJ2-1,TRBD2,TRBV19